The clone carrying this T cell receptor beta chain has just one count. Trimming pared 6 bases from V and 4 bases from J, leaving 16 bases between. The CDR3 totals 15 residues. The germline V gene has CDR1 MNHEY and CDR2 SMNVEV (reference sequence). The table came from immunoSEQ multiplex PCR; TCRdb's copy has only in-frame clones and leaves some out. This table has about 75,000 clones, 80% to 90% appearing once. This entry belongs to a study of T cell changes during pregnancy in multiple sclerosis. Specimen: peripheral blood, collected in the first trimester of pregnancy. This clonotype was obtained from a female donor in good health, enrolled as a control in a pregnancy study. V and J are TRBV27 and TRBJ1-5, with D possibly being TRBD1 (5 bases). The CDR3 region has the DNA TGTGCCAGCAGCTCCACAAAGGGGCCAAATCAGCCCCAGCATTTT. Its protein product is CASSSTKGPNQPQHF.